This T cell receptor beta chain stems from a study of graft-versus-host responses after intestinal transplantation. About the study: Among the recipients, all got anti-thymocyte globulin induction and then tacrolimus and steroids for approximately 3 years.

Measured with immunoSEQ multiplex PCR; TCRdb has only the in-frame clones, and not every one. Of some 150,000 clones listed, 85% to 95% are singletons. Study-level points and caveats: The presence of high graft-versus-host to host-versus-graft clonal ratios in allografts characterized patients with graft-donor T cell macrochimerism. Researchers found GvH clones in recipient marrow, and some showed up first in ileum or blood.

A remark on this clone: The target antigen is unknown.

Sample: unstimulated CD4+ T cells sorted from spleen or lymph node cells, taken before intestinal transplant. The clonotype originates from a human donor who received an intestinal transplant.

The CDR3 DNA is TGTGCCAGTACACCAACTGGGGGACAGCCCCAGCATTTT. It specifies CASTPTGGQPQHF. The V call is TRBV19, the J call TRBJ1-5; D may be TRBD1 (5 bases). Trimming cost V 7 bases and J 7 bases, with 14 bases left between them. There are 13 residues in the CDR3. Germline V gene lookup returns CDR1 LNHDA and CDR2 SQIVND (reference sequence).